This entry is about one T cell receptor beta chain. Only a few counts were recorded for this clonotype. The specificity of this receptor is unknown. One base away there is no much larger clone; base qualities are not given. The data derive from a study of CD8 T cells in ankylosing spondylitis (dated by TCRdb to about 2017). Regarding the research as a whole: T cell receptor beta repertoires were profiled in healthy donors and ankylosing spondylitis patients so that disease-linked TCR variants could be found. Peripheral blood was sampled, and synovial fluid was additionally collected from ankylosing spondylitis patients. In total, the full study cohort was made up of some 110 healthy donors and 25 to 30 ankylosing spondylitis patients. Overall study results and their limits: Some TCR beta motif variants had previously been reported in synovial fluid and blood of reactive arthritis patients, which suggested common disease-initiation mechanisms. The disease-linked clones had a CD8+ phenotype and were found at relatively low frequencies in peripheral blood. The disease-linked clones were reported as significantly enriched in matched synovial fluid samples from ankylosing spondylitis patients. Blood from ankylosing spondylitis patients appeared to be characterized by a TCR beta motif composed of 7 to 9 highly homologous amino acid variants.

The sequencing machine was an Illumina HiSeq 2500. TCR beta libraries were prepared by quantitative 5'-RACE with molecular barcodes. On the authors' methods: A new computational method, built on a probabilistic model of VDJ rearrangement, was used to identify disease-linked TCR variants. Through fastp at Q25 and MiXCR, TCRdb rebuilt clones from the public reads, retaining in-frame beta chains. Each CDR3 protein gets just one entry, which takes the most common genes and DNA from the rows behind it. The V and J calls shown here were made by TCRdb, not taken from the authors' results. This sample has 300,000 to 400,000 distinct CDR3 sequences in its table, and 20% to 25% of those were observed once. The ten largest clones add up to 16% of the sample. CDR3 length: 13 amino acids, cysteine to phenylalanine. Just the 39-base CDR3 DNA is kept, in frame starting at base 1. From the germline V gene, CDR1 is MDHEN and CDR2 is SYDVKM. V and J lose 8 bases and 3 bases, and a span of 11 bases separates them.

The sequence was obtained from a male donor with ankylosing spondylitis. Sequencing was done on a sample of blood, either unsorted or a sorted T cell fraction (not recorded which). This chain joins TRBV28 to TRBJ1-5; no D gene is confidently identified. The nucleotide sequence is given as TGTGCCAGCCTTCAGGACCCCAATCAGCCCCAGCATTTT. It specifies CASLQDPNQPQHF.